This TCR beta chain was documented in a study of blood T cell repertoires in COVID-19. Original handling: Reference gene primer amplification yielded estimated nucleated cell counts. Clones were read by immunoSEQ multiplex PCR, and TCRdb kept only the in-frame ones, dropping some. The D gene and trimming were derived from the DNA, and the V and J assignments and clone size from that table. This sample has 300,000 to 400,000 clones, with roughly 90% found just once. The CDR3 is 19 amino acids. The V gene's germline CDR1 is LGHDT and CDR2 YNNKEL (reference sequence). Trimming stripped 0 bases from V and 0 bases from J, with 15 bases between.

The chain recombines TRBV3-1 (or the pseudogene TRBV3-2) with TRBJ2-6, with a tentative D call TRBD1 (6 bases). The sample was peripheral blood. The sequence derives from a woman aged 30 to 39 with COVID-19, enrolled during active disease. The CDR3 DNA is TGTGCCAGCAGCCAAGATGGGACAAGTAGGTCCTCTGGGGCCAACGTCCTGACTTTC. Its translation is CASSQDGTSRSSGANVLTF.